This T cell receptor (beta chain) comes out of a study of blood T cell repertoires in COVID-19. V trimming: 0 bases; J trimming: 6 bases; junction bases outside the gene matches: 4. Per the germline V gene, CDR1 is KGHSH and CDR2 is LQKENI. This CDR3 comprises 15 residues. This study enrolled people aged roughly 18 to 89 from 24 US geographic areas. Measured with immunoSEQ multiplex PCR; TCRdb has only the in-frame clones, and not every one. Of some 200,000 clones in the sample, about 81% were seen once. This sequence was found in a man aged 40-50 years who had recovered from COVID-19. Input material: PBMCs or T cells enriched from blood (not recorded which). The V gene is TRBV18, the J gene TRBJ2-2; 7 positions agree with TRBD2. The CDR3 DNA follows: TGTGCCAGCTCACCACCGGCGGGAGTGGCCGGGGAGCTGTTTTTT. It specifies CASSPPAGVAGELFF.